This T cell receptor beta chain was captured by sequencing in a study of Ad26.COV2.S vaccination and SARS-CoV-2 variants. Study in general: Donor was assigned to the Ad26.COV2.S arm of trial COV1001.

Study-wide results and caveats: Similar non-spike TCR breadth was seen in vaccine and placebo recipients.

Treatment denoted: about 20 received Ad26.COV2.S at low or high dose, single or two shots; several received placebo; per-sample allocation not given. Sample collection was performed on day 63 after the first vaccine or placebo injection. Germline V gene data show CDR1 as LNHDA and CDR2 as SQIVND (reference sequence). The CDR3 spans 14 residues. The J segment lost 1 base and the V segment lost 4 bases, leaving 4 bases of the junction unmatched. Notes on this clone: The antigen remains undetermined.

This table comes from immunoSEQ multiplex PCR, and its TCRdb copy is limited to in-frame clones, with some not included. The sample lists approximately 280,000 clones; around 87% were seen once. J is TRBJ2-7 and V is TRBV19, with 7 bases identical to TRBD1. This TCR was recovered from a person aged 18-65 years who received the Ad26.COV2.S COVID-19 vaccine or a placebo. Sequenced here: peripheral blood, sampled in a trial of Ad26.COV2.S vaccine versus placebo. The CDR3 sequence is CASSKGAQSYEQYF. CDR3 sequence (DNA): TGTGCCAGTAGTAAGGGGGCTCAGTCCTACGAGCAGTACTTC.